This TCR beta chain was sequenced during a study of Tregs in tolerant kidney transplant recipients (dated by TCRdb to 2018 to 2020). With regard to the full study: TCRbeta sequencing was used in the study to identify donor-specific regulatory T cells before combined kidney and bone marrow transplantation, and the identified cells were then tracked after transplant. In a few healthy controls, several methods of expanding Tregs specific for an allogeneic donor were compared by TCRbeta repertoire sequencing.

Thawed PBMCs were FACS-sorted into unstimulated Tregs (CD4+CD25+CD127-), CD4+ non-Tregs (CD4+CD25-), CD4 cells and CD8 cells. Prior to Treg sorting, thawed PBMCs were rested overnight with about 210 IU/ml IL-2 at 37 degrees C. Healthy control blood was obtained either as purchased buffy coats or from healthy volunteers. Healthy control blood was processed to PBMCs with a Ficoll density gradient and then cryopreserved, whereas patient PBMCs were collected both before and after transplant. For TCRbeta CDR3 sequencing, genomic DNA was extracted from sorted cells using the QIAGEN DNeasy Blood and Tissue Kit. High-throughput TCRbeta CDR3 sequencing was carried out commercially through immunoSEQ, with PCR amplification with bias correction and internal controls included. In the authors' own workflow: Unique productive TCRbeta sequences were defined by CDR3 nucleotide sequence where primers matched, and otherwise by CDR3 amino acid sequence together with Vbeta and Jbeta genes. As a correction for sorting error, sequences shared between sorted populations at a frequency ratio of 2:1 or less were discarded, and the remaining shared sequences were assigned to the higher population. A sequence counted as donor-reactive if, in CFSE-low cells, the sequence had a frequency of at least 0.01% and was expanded at least 5-fold compared with unstimulated cells. Jensen-Shannon divergence calculated on the top 100 TCRbeta sequences ranked by frequency was used to measure repertoire divergence. For any sample with multiple sequencing runs, sorting error was corrected in each run separately before the runs were pooled. As stored in TCRdb, this immuneACCESS dataset retains in-frame rearrangements with V and J assigned. A fraction of the clones does not appear; measured against another copy, unresolved V genes explain less than half of the discrepancy, and the remainder lacks a known reason. That table gives V, J and clone size, and the DNA gave D and trimming. The sample table shows 15,000 to 20,000 clones, and 80% to 90% are seen once. The top ten constitute 2% to 2.5% of the sample.

Broad study findings and their caveats: The most biologically relevant and donor-specific TCRbeta repertoire appeared to be identified by expanding Tregs with activated donor B cells. Although technical replication error seemed to be minimal, the question of biological reproducibility was not addressed directly. Because only a small number of patients were included, the study had limitations, and the results will need to be validated in larger populations as well as under other immunosuppression protocols.

The sample holds one count of this clone. Its binding antigen is unknown. No much larger clonotype is one base removed from it; base qualities were not supplied. From a lookup of the germline V gene (reference sequence), CDR1 and CDR2 are LNHDA and SQIVND. The CDR3 holds 15 amino acids from the cysteine to the phenylalanine. Only CDR3 DNA is held: 45 bases, read in frame from base 1. V is shortened by 3 bases, J by 4 bases, and the region joining them spans 16 bases. The clonotype was recovered from a human donor in good health. Sequences were obtained from Tregs from blood. The V gene is TRBV19 and the J gene is TRBJ2-7, with the D segment identity uncertain. CDR3 protein: CASSISHKLTYEQYF. The sequenced DNA is TGTGCCAGTAGTATTTCCCACAAACTCACGTACGAGCAGTACTTC.